This T cell receptor (beta chain) was documented in a study of PD-L1 blockade in urothelial cancer. Background on the study: Prior chemotherapy ranged from 0 to 3 regimens per patient.

Using immunoSEQ multiplex PCR, the repertoire was profiled, and TCRdb retains in-frame clones only, with some absent. The sample gives 45,000 to 60,000 clones, about 81% of which show up once; approximately 1.7% is in the top ten. A remark on this clone: Its antigen is not identified.

Time point denoted: pretreatment peripheral blood. This CDR3 has 14 residues. Germline V lookup: CDR1 KGHSH, CDR2 LQKENI. Losses at the gene ends were 4 bases for V and 6 bases for J; bases not matched to a gene: 4. The study, taken as a whole, reports: Pretreatment blood TCR clonality under the median forecast improved survival.

Material: PBMCs, obtained around atezolizumab (anti-PD-L1) treatment. This receptor was obtained from a man aged 45-65 years with urothelial cancer. The chain combines TRBV18 with TRBJ1-1; TRBD1 matches 11 bases. For the CDR3, the DNA is TGTGCCAGCTCACACGCGGGACAGGGGGCTGAAGCTTTCTTT. Translated: CASSHAGQGAEAFF.